This record looks at one T cell receptor (beta chain) sequence and its context. Its matching antigen is unknown. PCR primers comprised 60 Vbeta and 13 Jbeta primers. Produced via immunoSEQ multiplex PCR; TCRdb's table is partial and in-frame only. The data contain 200,000 or so clones, over 70% of them singletons. This entry is derived from a study of cytomegalovirus exposure and HLA in healthy donors. There are 12 residues in the CDR3. Trimming left V 4 bases short and J 7 bases short, with 10 bases between. Germline CDR1 SNHLY, CDR2 FYNNEI. The study's findings and limits: Indistinguishable V segments such as TRBV6-2 and TRBV6-3 were excluded.

The chain joins TRBV2 to TRBJ1-2, with a weak D call TRBD1 (6 bases). The sequenced sample was PBMCs. This TCR was recovered from a young woman in good health and CMV-seropositive. In nucleotides, the CDR3 is TGTGCCAGCAGTGTTCAGGGGATTGGCTACACCTTC. It is translated as CASSVQGIGYTF.